This T cell receptor beta chain was captured in a study of cytomegalovirus exposure and HLA in healthy donors. Study-level findings and limits: In vitro, three CMV-associated chains proved specific for CMV antigens.

TCRdb's table, derived via immunoSEQ multiplex PCR, lists solely in-frame clones and lacks some. This table holds 200,000 to 300,000 clones, roughly 87% found once. Of note for this clone: The antigen is unknown.

Germline V gene data show CDR1 as SQVTM and CDR2 as ANQGSEA. Trimming removed 2 bases at V and 5 bases at J, with 19 bases between. This CDR3 contains 16 residues. The chain joins TRBV29-1 to TRBJ2-1; D may match TRBD1 or TRBD2 (6 bases each). The material sequenced was PBMCs. This TCR was sampled from a man between 18 and 29 years old in good health and CMV-seropositive. DNA of the CDR3: TGCAGCGTTGAACCTCCGCGCGGACGGGGGCACAATGAGCAGTTCTTC. Its translation is CSVEPPRGRGHNEQFF.